This T cell receptor beta chain appears in the sequencing data of a study of graft-versus-host responses after intestinal transplantation. About the research overall: After anti-thymocyte globulin induction, recipients took tacrolimus and steroids for approximately 3 years.

The J segment lost 5 bases and the V segment lost 1 base, leaving 8 bases of the junction unmatched. Germline V gene lookup returns CDR1 SQVTM and CDR2 ANQGSEA. CDR3 length equals 15 residues. Generated by immunoSEQ multiplex PCR, the TCRdb table keeps only in-frame clones and is missing some. The repertoire holds around 100,000 clones, approximately 92% seen once, with under 0.3% in the top ten. This clone appeared a single time. What it recognizes is unknown. Study results and limitations: There were GvH clones found in recipient marrow, and some of them appeared first in ileum or blood. Where graft-donor T cell macrochimerism was present, patients had high graft-versus-host to host-versus-graft clonal ratios in allografts. Early declines in HvG clones that occurred post-transplant were associated with peak circulating GvH clone levels.

The clonotype was recovered from a human donor who was the organ donor for an intestinal transplant. Source: unstimulated CD4+ T cells sorted from spleen or lymph node cells, taken before transplant. The V gene is TRBV29-1, the J gene TRBJ2-5; 9 nucleotides line up with TRBD1. This CDR3 reads CSVEGRTGARETQYF. In DNA form, the CDR3 reads TGCAGCGTTGAAGGCCGGACAGGGGCTAGGGAGACCCAGTACTTC.